This T cell receptor beta chain appears in the sequencing data of a study of blood T cells in healthy people across ages. Trimming stripped 6 bases from V and 4 bases from J, with 13 bases between. Germline V lookup: CDR1 DFQATT, CDR2 SNEGSKA (reference sequence). The CDR3 sequence is 12 residues long. The second PCR ran about 6 to 12 cycles with a sample-barcoded 5' primer and J-beta primers. TCRdb reprocessed the 5' RACE reads with MiXCR, giving one entry per CDR3 protein. This sample has around 750,000 distinct CDR3 sequences, with less than 70% found just once. This clonotype came up a few times. The antigen is undetermined. Study-wide findings and caveats: Whereas aged donors had fewer naive CD4+ cells, long-lived donors had more of them and higher diversity. Considered underestimates were the diversity estimates obtained from one million T cells. Older individuals had lower TCR beta diversity per million T cells (the decline was roughly linear).

This TCR came from an elderly man in good health. Sequenced material: blood. J is TRBJ2-7 and V is TRBV20-1; TRBD1 is a possible D gene (5 bases). CDR3 loop: CSAGSDTYEQYF. CDR3 bases: TGCAGTGCCGGATCGGACACTTACGAGCAGTACTTC.